This TCR beta chain was sequenced in a study of T cells in Graves' hyperthyroidism and ophthalmopathy (dated by TCRdb to the late 2010s). In the study overall: Peripheral blood samples were taken at the time of initial diagnosis, prior to any treatment. Prospective prediction of ophthalmopathy was tested in an independent validation cohort of about 19 hyperthyroidism patients and approximately 17 patients who later progressed to ophthalmopathy. TCR Vbeta CDR3 sequencing of 130 to 150 peripheral blood samples (about 45 ophthalmopathy, 75 or so hyperthyroidism and approximately 17 progressor patients) is reported in the paper. The 95 to 100 discovery patients were randomly split 7:3 into training and test sets. In addition, the study compared T-cell repertoires in thyroid tissue and in blood from roughly 6 Graves' hyperthyroidism patients. To identify distinguishing TCR V-J signatures, a discovery cohort of around 100 patients was used, comprising some 43 with Graves' ophthalmopathy and roughly 60 with stable Graves' hyperthyroidism. After blood sampling, hyperthyroidism patients were treated with methimazole at a starting dose of 30 mg daily, and ophthalmopathy patients were treated with high-dose intravenous methylprednisolone. General conclusions and limits of the study: In validation, progression to ophthalmopathy was predicted by the model with roughly 69% sensitivity and about 72% specificity, a median of approximately 6.5 months before onset. Most expanded thyroid clonotypes (frequency above 0.001) were also found in blood, which suggests that blood repertoires may mirror thyroid immune responses. A model built on a 13 V-J signature distinguished ophthalmopathy from stable hyperthyroidism, reaching 85% to 90% sensitivity and under 84% specificity in cross-validation and 80%/75% in testing. Sample size was not statistically predetermined, and investigators were not blinded to group allocation.

The TCR beta CDR3 regions were amplified from the RNA transcripts. The first round of RT-PCR for the TCR CDR3 was performed with the HTBI primer set and the Qiagen OneStep RT-PCR kit. Libraries were constructed in a second round of multiplex PCR, after which size selection and purification were performed. Paired-end sequencing of the libraries was performed with 100 bp reads on an Illumina HiSeq2000. The authors' analysis ran thus. SOAPnuke was used to process the raw data, throwing out any read that contained adapters or uncalled bases, had a mean Phred below 15, or lacked an exact constant-primer or identifier match. COPE v1.2.5 was used to merge high-quality paired reads, and clonotypes were defined as unique nucleotide sequences. MiTCR v1.1 was used to align the clonotypes against IMGT TRBV, TRBD and TRBJ reference segments. Only V-J combinations with frequency above 0.0001, covering 99.2% of repertoires, were analysed. A TCS score was defined as the ratio between F50 (clonal expansion) and ExV (chaos), using BLOSUM62-based TCRdist between CDR3 peptides within each V-J. Welch's t-statistics and random forest reduced around 520 V-J features to some 14, which were used in a naive Bayes classifier (R e1071). TCRdb trimmed the raw reads at Q25, called clones with MiXCR and kept productive beta chains. CDR3 protein sequences are deduplicated, and each keeps its most common genes and DNA. For this entry, the V and J calls and clone size follow TCRdb and not the study's own pipeline. The sample yields 300,000 to 350,000 distinct CDR3 sequences; around a sixth were counted once. The ten top clones hold less than 20% of the sample.

This clonotype was found many times. Its antigen remains undetermined. Qualities for individual bases were not recorded, and no much larger clone is one base off. Moderately to severely active disease, a Clinical Activity Score of at least 3, a NOSPECS grade of at least 4, and a duration under 3 months were present in ophthalmopathy patients. Patients with uncontrolled infections, other autoimmune diseases, pregnancy or lactation were excluded. Diagnoses were established on the basis of clinical symptoms, serum thyroxine and TRAb, thyroid ultrasound, and orbital computed tomography. PBMCs were isolated from roughly 10 ml of fresh peripheral blood by Ficoll-Paque density gradient centrifugation. Trizol reagent was used to extract total RNA, and RNA quality was then checked on an Agilent 2100 Bioanalyzer. Deletion took 3 bases off V and 2 bases off J, with a span of 7 bases between the germline ends. The germline V gene (reference sequence) specifies LNHDA as CDR1 and SQIVND as CDR2. Including the terminal cysteine and phenylalanine, the CDR3 comprises 13 residues. The read is trimmed to its CDR3 DNA, 39 bases read in frame from base 1.

This TCR was sampled from a woman aged 40-49 years with Graves' ophthalmopathy. Material for sequencing was blood. This chain joins TRBV19 to TRBJ1-2; the D gene cannot be resolved reliably. The CDR3 protein is CASSMWQNYGYTF. At the DNA level, the sequence is TGTGCCAGTAGTATGTGGCAGAACTATGGCTACACCTTC.